Shown below are 7 T cell receptor beta chains from a single sample sequenced in a study of T cell changes during pregnancy in multiple sclerosis. The assay was immunoSEQ multiplex PCR, and TCRdb's table has in-frame clones only and misses some. The table has 70,000 to 80,000 clones, around 85% seen once. Sequences were derived from peripheral blood, sampled before pregnancy. These receptor sequences come from a female donor with multiple sclerosis, enrolled in a pregnancy study.

Here the CDR3 reads CASSLGPGQGGHEQYF. The CDR3, as DNA: TGCGCCAGCAGCTTGGGGCCGGGACAGGGGGGCCACGAGCAGTACTTC. The chain recombines TRBV5-1 with TRBJ2-7, with 11 bases aligning to TRBD1. The trim removed 0 bases at V and 5 bases at J, leaving 7 bases unmatched. Germline CDR1 is SGHRS and CDR2 is YFSETQ. This CDR3 is built from 16 residues.

The J gene is TRBJ2-7, the V gene TRBV15, with TRBD1 identical over 7 bases. The V gene's germline CDR1 is LNHNV and CDR2 YYDKDF (reference sequence). Trimming at V came to 5 bases and at J to 3 bases, leaving 10 bases not matched to a gene. This CDR3 comprises 15 residues. For the CDR3, the DNA is TGTGCCACCAGCCGGGACAGCTGGATCTACTACGAGCAGTACTTC. Amino acid sequence: CATSRDSWIYYEQYF.

This clone came up once. The rearrangement uses TRBV5-5 and TRBJ2-7; D possibly corresponds to TRBD1 (5 bases). The CDR3 has 14 residues. Trimming cost V 4 bases and J 0 bases, with 11 bases left between them. Germline V gene sequence: CDR1 SGHKS, CDR2 YYEKEE (reference sequence). CDR3 in amino acids: CASSPPTASYEQYF. The CDR3 DNA sequence: TGTGCCAGCAGCCCCCCGACAGCCTCCTACGAGCAGTACTTC. Variable domain in full (rest from reference TRBV5-5 and TRBJ2-7): DAGVTQSPTHLIKTRGQQVTLRCSPISGHKSVSWYQQVLGQGPQFIFQYYEKEERGRGNFPDRFSARQFPNYSSELNVNALLLGDSALYLCASSPPTASYEQYFGPGTRLTVT.

In this sample, this clone turned up a few times. This sequence joins TRBV19 and TRBJ1-2; D gene unclear. Trimming cost V 5 bases and J 5 bases, with 15 bases left between them. Per the germline V gene, CDR1 is LNHDA and CDR2 is SQIVND (reference sequence). CDR3 length: 14 amino acids. CDR3 sequence: CASSEASSGYGYTF. In DNA form, the CDR3 reads TGTGCCAGTAGTGAGGCCTCCTCGGGGTATGGCTACACCTTC.

V gene TRBV7-2 combines with J gene TRBJ2-7; D unclear. Trimming left V 3 bases short and J 5 bases short, with 11 bases between. CDR1 and CDR2 (germline): SGHTA, FQGNSA. The CDR3 length is 13 residues. CDR3 bases: TGTGCCAGCAGCTTTACGATAAGCCACGAGCAGTACTTC. It is translated as CASSFTISHEQYF.

The chain carries TRBV30 and TRBJ2-7; the D gene is possibly TRBD2 (5 bases). The V end was cut by 0 bases, the J end by 0 bases, with 12 bases between. This CDR3 is 15 amino acids long. Looked up from germline, CDR1 is GTSNPN and CDR2 is SVGIG (reference sequence). The CDR3 bases are TGTGCCTGGAGTGTAGGAGGAGGTCGCTCCTACGAGCAGTACTTC. Translated, it gives CAWSVGGGRSYEQYF.

The chain uses TRBV4-3 and TRBJ2-3; no firm D call. The CDR3 has 15 residues. The V and J ends lost 1 base and 0 bases respectively, with 8 bases between them. Germline V gives CDR1 LGHNA, CDR2 YSLEER. The CDR3 loop is CASSQVADSTDTQYF. The CDR3 bases are TGCGCCAGCAGCCAAGTGGCCGATAGCACAGATACGCAGTATTTT.